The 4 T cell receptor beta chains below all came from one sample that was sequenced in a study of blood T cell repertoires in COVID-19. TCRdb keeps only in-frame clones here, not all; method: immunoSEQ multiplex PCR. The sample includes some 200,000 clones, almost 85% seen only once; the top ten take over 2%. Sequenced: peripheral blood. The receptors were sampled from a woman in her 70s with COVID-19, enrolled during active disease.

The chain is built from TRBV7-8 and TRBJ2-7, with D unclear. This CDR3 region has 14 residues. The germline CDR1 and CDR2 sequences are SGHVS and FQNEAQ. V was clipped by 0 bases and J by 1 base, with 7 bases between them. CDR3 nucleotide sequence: TGTGCCAGCAGCTTAGCCCACGGGTCCTACGAGCAGTACTTC. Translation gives CASSLAHGSYEQYF.

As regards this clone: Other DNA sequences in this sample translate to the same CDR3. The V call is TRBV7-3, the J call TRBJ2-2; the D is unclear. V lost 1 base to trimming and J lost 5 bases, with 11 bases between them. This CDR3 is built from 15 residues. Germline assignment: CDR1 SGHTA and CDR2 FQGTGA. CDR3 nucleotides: TGTGCCAGCAGCTTAAACTCTCCGGGTACCGGGGAGCTGTTTTTT. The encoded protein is CASSLNSPGTGELFF.

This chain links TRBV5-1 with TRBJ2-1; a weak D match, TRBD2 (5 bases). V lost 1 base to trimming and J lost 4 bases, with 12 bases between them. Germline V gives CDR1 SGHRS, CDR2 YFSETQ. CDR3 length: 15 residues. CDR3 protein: CASSLSLADYNEQFF. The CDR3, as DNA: TGCGCCAGCAGCTTGAGTCTAGCAGATTACAATGAGCAGTTCTTC.

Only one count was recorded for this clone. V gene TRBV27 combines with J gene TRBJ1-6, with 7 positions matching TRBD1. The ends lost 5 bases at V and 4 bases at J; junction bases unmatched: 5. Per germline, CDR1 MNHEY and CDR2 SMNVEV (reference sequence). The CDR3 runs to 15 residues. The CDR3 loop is CASSGRTGYNSPLHF. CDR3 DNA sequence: TGTGCCAGCAGTGGGAGGACAGGATATAATTCACCCCTCCACTTT.